This T cell receptor beta chain was retrieved from a study of shared clonotypes between healthy human individuals. Study summary: A donor's plate count was three for CD4 naive and three for CD4 memory; CD8 naive had two and CD8 memory one.

The CDR3 length is 16 residues. Germline V gives CDR1 MNHEY, CDR2 SVGAGI. V lost 4 bases to trimming and J lost 0 bases; unmatched junction nucleotides: 6. Data came from immunoSEQ multiplex PCR; TCRdb stores just in-frame clones and leaves some out. The sample yields 850,000 to 1,200,000 clones, 60% to 80% seen once. V gene TRBV6-5 combines with J gene TRBJ2-7, with 10 bases lining up with TRBD1. The TCR comes from a young man in good health. Sequencing was carried out using memory CD4+ T cells sorted from blood. As for subset: CD45RA-negative fraction. The CDR3 DNA is TGTGCCAGCAGTTTTTTTGGGACAGGGGCCTCCTACGAGCAGTACTTC. Encoded protein: CASSFFGTGASYEQYF.